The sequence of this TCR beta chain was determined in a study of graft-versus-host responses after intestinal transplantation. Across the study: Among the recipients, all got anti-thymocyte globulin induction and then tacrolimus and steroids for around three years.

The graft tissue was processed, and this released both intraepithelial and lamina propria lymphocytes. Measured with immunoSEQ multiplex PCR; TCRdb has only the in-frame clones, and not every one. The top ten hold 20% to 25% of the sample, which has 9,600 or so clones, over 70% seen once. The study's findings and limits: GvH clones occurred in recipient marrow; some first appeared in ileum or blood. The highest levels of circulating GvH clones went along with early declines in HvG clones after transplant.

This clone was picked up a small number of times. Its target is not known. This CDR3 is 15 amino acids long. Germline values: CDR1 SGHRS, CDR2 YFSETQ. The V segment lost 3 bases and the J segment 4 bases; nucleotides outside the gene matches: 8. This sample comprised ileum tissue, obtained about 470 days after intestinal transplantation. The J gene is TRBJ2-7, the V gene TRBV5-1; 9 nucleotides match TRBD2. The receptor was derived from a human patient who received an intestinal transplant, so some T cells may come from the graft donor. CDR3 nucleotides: TGCGCCAGCAGCTCCGGAGCGGGGGGAGGGTACGAGCAGTACTTC. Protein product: CASSSGAGGGYEQYF.